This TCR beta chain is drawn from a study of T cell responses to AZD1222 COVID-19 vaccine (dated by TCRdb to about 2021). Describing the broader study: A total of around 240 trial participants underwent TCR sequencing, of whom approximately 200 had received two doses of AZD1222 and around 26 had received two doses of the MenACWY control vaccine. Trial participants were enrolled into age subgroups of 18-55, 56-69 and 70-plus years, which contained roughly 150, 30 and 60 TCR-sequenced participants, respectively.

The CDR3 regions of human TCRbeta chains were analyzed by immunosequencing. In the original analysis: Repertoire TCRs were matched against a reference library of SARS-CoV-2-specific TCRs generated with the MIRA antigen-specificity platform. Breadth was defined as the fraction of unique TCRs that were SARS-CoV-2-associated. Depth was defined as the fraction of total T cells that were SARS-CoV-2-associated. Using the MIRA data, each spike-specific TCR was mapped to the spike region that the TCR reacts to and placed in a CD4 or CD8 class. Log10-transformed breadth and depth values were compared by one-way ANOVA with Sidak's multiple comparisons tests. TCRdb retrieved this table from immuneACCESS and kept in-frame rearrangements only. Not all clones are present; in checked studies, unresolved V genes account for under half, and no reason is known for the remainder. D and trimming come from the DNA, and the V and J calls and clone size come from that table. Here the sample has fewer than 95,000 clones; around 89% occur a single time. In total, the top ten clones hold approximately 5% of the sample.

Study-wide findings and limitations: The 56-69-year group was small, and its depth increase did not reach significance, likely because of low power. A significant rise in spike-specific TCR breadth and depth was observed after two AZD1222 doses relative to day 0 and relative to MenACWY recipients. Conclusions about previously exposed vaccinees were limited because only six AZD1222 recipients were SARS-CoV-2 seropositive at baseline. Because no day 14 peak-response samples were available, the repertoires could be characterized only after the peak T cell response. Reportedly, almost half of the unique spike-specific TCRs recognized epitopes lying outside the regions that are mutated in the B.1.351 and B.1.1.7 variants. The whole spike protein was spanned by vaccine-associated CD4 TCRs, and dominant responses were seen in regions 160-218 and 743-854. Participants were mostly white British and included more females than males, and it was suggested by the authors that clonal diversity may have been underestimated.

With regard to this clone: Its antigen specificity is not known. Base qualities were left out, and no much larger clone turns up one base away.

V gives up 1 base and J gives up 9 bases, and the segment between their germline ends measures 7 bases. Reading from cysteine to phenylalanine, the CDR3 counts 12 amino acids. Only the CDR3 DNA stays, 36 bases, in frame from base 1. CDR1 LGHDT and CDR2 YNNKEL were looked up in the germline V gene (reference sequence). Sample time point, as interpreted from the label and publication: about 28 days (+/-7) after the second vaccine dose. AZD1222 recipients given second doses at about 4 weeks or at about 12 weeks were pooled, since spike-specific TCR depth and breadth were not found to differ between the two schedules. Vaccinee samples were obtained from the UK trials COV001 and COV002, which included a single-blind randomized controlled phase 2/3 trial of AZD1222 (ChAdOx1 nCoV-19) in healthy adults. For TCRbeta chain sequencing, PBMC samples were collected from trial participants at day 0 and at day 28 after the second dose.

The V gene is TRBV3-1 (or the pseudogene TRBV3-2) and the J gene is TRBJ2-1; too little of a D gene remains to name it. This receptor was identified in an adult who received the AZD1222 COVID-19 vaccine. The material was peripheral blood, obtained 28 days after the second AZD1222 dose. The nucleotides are TGTGCCAGCAGCCAAGCACGTAGTGAGCAGTTCTTC. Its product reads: CASSQARSEQFF.